This TCR beta chain was captured by sequencing in a study of T cell clonality in common variable immunodeficiency. V was shortened by 1 base and J by 4 bases, with 8 bases between the two germline ends. Germline assignment: CDR1 DFQATT and CDR2 SNEGSKA (reference sequence). The CDR3 runs 14 residues. Sequencing was performed with immunoSEQ multiplex PCR; in TCRdb, only in-frame clones are kept and a portion is missing. The sample presents under 50,000 clones, none singletons. Heparinized whole blood, about 5 to 9 ml, came from each donor. This clone was recorded many times. The sequence runs out 3 residues before the end of the CDR3; the remainder is reconstructed from the germline J gene.

Sequencing was performed on peripheral blood mononuclear cells. This receptor was identified in a person between 18 and 75 years old in good health. The chain joins TRBV20-1 to TRBJ1-6, with D perhaps matching TRBD1 (6 bases). The covered CDR3 bases are TGCAGTGCTAGAGGGGGACAATATAATTCACCC. Protein product: CSARGGQYNSP. The whole CDR3 region reads CSARGGQYNSPLHF.